This TCR beta chain was retrieved from a study of metastatic and nonmetastatic thyroid tumors. Study information: Comparative analysis of repertoires was undertaken across blood and tumor or nodule tissue obtained from malignant and benign thyroid patients. General observations from the study: Malignant thyroid tumors reportedly exceeded benign nodules significantly in TCR beta diversity, with the difference appearing in blood and tumor.

As handled by the study authors: It was from CDR3 differences across clinicopathological groups that a distant-metastasis classifier for papillary thyroid cancer was built. Via MiXCR, TCRdb re-called the PCR reads. TCRdb's processing, not the study's, gives the V and J calls here. The data contain 30,000 to 45,000 clones, about 26% of them singletons. No patient had received any treatment before thyroid surgery. The CDR3 consists of 18 residues. CDR1 and CDR2 from the germline V gene are SGHAT and FQNNGV. V trimming: 0 bases; J trimming: 3 bases; junction bases outside the gene matches: 10. On this clone itself: Its specificity is not known.

This receptor was taken from a male donor with papillary thyroid cancer or a benign thyroid nodule (not recorded which). Some clones in this sample may be carry-over from other donors' samples. Sequenced sample: blood. The rearrangement links TRBV11-2 to TRBJ2-3; 9 bases are a match to TRBD2. The CDR3 nucleotides read TGTGCCAGCAGCTTAGAGGGACTAGCTTTGAGGGTTACAGATACGCAGTATTTT. It encodes CASSLEGLALRVTDTQYF.